A selection of T cell receptor beta chains follows, all from one sample in a study of post-analysis software for immune sequencing data. TCRdb reanalysed the PCR reads using MiXCR and keeps one entry per CDR3 protein. This sample yields roughly 540,000 distinct CDR3 sequences, of which 34% are seen a single time; about 5.6% belongs to the top ten. The sequencing input was blood. All receptors come from a girl aged 2-17 years with multiple sclerosis. CDR3s include the opening cysteine and the closing phenylalanine or tryptophan. Fields, in order: clone size, V gene, J gene, D gene, CDR3 protein, CDR3 DNA. A D gene is named only where the DNA matches it firmly. For some rows the clone size is stated as once, few or many, or as a class when expanded; others skip it.

>-|TRBV6-5|TRBJ1-2|TRBD1
CASSYDQGQGSRYTF
TGTGCCAGCAGTTACGATCAGGGACAGGGGTCACGCTACACCTTC
>few|TRBV6-5|TRBJ2-4|-
CASSTPGAKNIQYF
TGTGCCAGCAGTACTCCAGGGGCCAAAAACATTCAGTACTTC
>-|TRBV3-1|TRBJ2-1|-
CASSQEGLLRYNEQFF
TGTGCCAGCAGCCAAGAAGGTCTCCTCCGTTACAATGAGCAGTTCTTC
>few|TRBV7-9|TRBJ1-2|TRBD1
CASGQGDQFFNYGYTF
TGTGCCAGCGGACAGGGAGATCAATTTTTCAACTATGGCTACACCTTC
>-|TRBV10-1|TRBJ2-3|TRBD2
CASSDIAGGYTDTQYF
TGCGCCAGCAGTGATATAGCGGGGGGCTACACAGATACGCAGTATTTT
>-|TRBV20-1|TRBJ1-2|TRBD1
CSARGTGTGNNYGYTF
TGCAGTGCTAGAGGAACCGGGACAGGGAATAACTATGGCTACACCTTC
>few|TRBV7-2|TRBJ1-2|-
CASSSPYEWTKGYTF
TGTGCCAGCAGCTCCCCGTACGAGTGGACGAAAGGCTACACCTTC
>-|TRBV10-3|TRBJ1-1|-
CAISAGQLARGTEAFF
TGTGCCATCAGTGCCGGACAGCTAGCGAGGGGCACTGAAGCTTTCTTT
>-|TRBV6-1|TRBJ2-7|-
CASSEQDYEQYF
TGTGCCAGCAGTGAACAGGACTACGAGCAGTACTTC
>-|TRBV6-2/TRBV6-3|TRBJ1-1|-
CASSYRRSMNTEAFF
TGTGCCAGCAGTTACCGACGGTCGATGAACACTGAAGCTTTCTTT
>-|TRBV14|TRBJ2-1|-
CASSPSGPHEQFF
TGTGCCAGCAGCCCCTCCGGCCCACATGAGCAGTTCTTC
>-|TRBV29-1|TRBJ2-7|TRBD1
CSVEDRGQGLNEQYF
TGCAGCGTTGAAGATAGGGGACAGGGGCTGAACGAGCAGTACTTC
>few|TRBV10-3|TRBJ2-3|-
CAISPRGAPQGDTQYF
TGTGCCATCAGTCCTAGAGGGGCCCCCCAAGGAGATACGCAGTATTTT
>-|TRBV6-5|TRBJ1-2|-
CASSRGSGGNYGYTF
TGTGCCAGCAGTCGGGGTTCGGGGGGTAACTATGGCTACACCTTC
>-|TRBV6-5|TRBJ1-6|-
CASSLLFSDNSPLHF
TGTGCCAGCAGTTTACTTTTTAGCGATAATTCACCCCTCCACTTT
>-|TRBV5-1|TRBJ2-1|-
CTSSLETGFSEQFF
TGCACCAGCAGCTTGGAAACCGGTTTTTCTGAGCAGTTCTTC
>few|TRBV11-3|TRBJ2-1|-
CASSFQEYNEQFF
TGTGCCAGCAGCTTTCAGGAGTACAATGAGCAGTTCTTC
>-|TRBV6-1|TRBJ2-2|TRBD2
CASSQTSGGSNTGELFF
TGTGCCAGCAGTCAGACTAGCGGGGGGTCGAACACCGGGGAGCTGTTTTTT
>-|TRBV7-6|TRBJ1-1|-
CASSLEPVGQAFF
TGTGCCAGCAGCTTAGAGCCGGTAGGGCAAGCTTTCTTT
>few|TRBV2|TRBJ1-5|TRBD1
CASRWTGSNQPQHF
TGTGCCAGCAGGTGGACAGGGAGCAATCAGCCCCAGCATTTT
>-|TRBV29-1|TRBJ2-5|-
CSVSPEETQYF
TGCAGCGTTTCCCCGGAAGAGACCCAGTACTTC
>-|TRBV6-5|TRBJ1-1|-
CASSYSSPGSATEAFF
TGTGCCAGCAGTTACTCGTCCCCAGGGAGCGCCACTGAAGCTTTCTTT
>-|TRBV6-1|TRBJ1-2|-
CASSGARGAGYTF
TGTGCCAGCAGTGGAGCCCGGGGGGCTGGCTACACCTTC
>-|TRBV9|TRBJ2-5|TRBD2
CASSTSGEETQYF
TGTGCCAGCAGCACAAGCGGGGAAGAGACCCAGTACTTC
>-|TRBV3-1|TRBJ2-5|-
CASSQAPGTQETQYF
TGTGCCAGCAGCCAAGCACCCGGGACTCAAGAGACCCAGTACTTC